This T cell receptor beta chain was sequenced during a study of response to subunit inactivated influenza vaccine. V was trimmed by 7 bases and J by 0 bases, leaving 24 bases between them. Germline loops: CDR1 DFQATT, CDR2 SNEGSKA (reference sequence). There are 17 residues in the CDR3. As for this clonotype: Its target is not known.

Study observations and caveats: Researchers suggested that each seasonal influenza vaccination recruits few new T cells.

TCRdb re-analysed the RT-PCR reads in MiXCR, keeping a single row per CDR3 protein. Of a few hundred thousand distinct CDR3 sequences listed, 21% are singletons. The sequencing here drew on PBMCs from blood, taken about 19 months after vaccination. V gene TRBV20-1 combines with J gene TRBJ1-2; maybe TRBD1 (6 bases). This receptor was identified in a man aged 45-69 years who received an inactivated influenza vaccine. CDR3 region: CSVDRDETGQSNYGYTF. The CDR3 nucleotides are TGCAGTGTCGATAGGGACGAGACAGGACAATCTAACTATGGCTACACCTTC.